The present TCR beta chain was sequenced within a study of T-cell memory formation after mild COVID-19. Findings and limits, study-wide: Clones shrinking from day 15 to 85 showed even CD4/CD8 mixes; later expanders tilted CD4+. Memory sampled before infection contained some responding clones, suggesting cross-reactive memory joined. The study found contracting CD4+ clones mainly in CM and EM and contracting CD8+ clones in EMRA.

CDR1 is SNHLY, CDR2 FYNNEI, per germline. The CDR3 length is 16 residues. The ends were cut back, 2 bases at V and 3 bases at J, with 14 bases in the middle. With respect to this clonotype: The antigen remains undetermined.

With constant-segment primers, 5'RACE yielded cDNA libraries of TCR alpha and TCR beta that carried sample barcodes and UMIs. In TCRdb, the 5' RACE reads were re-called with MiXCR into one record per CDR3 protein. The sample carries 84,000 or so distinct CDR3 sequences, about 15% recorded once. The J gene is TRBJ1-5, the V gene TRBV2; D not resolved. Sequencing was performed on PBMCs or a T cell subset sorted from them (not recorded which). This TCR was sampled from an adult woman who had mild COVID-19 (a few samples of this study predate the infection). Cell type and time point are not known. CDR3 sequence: CASSEFGIGYNQPQHF. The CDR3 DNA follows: TGTGCCAGCAGTGAATTTGGGATAGGGTACAATCAGCCCCAGCATTTT. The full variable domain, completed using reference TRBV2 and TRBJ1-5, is EPEVTQTPSHQVTQMGQEVILRCVPISNHLYFYWYRQILGQKVEFLVSFYNNEISEKSEIFDDQFSVERPDGSNFTLKIRSTKLEDSAMYFCASSEFGIGYNQPQHFGDGTRLSIL.